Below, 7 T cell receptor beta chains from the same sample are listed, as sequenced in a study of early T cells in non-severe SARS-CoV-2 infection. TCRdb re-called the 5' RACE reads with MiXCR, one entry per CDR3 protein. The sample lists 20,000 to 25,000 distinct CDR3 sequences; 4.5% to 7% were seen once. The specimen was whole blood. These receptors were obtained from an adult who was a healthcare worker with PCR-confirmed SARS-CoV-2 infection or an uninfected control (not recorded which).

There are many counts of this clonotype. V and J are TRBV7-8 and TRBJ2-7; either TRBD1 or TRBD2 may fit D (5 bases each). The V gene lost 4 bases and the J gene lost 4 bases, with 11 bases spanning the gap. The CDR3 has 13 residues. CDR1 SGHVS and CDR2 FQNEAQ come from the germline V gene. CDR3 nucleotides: TGTGCCAGCAGCTCGAGGGACGGGTACGAGCAGTACTTC. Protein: CASSSRDGYEQYF.

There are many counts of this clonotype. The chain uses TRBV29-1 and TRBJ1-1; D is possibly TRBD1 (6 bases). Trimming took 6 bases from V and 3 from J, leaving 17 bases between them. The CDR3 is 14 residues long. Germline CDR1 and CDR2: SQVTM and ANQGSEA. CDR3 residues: CSVQQGRGDTEAFF. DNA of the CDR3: TGCAGCGTGCAACAGGGAAGGGGAGACACTGAAGCTTTCTTT.

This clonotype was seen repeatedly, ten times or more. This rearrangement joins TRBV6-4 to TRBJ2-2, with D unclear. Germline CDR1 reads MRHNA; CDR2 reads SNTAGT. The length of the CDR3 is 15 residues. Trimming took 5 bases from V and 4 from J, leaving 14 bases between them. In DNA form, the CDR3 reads TGTGCCAGCAGTCCCCTACATACTGCCACCGGGGAGCTGTTTTTT. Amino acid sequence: CASSPLHTATGELFF.

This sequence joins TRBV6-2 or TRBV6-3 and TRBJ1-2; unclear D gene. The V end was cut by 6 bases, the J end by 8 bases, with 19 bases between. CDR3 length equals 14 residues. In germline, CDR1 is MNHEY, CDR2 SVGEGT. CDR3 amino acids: CASSPEITTMGYTF. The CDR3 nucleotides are TGTGCCAGCAGCCCAGAGATTACTACTATGGGCTACACCTTC.

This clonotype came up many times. The chain's CDR3 is CASSPGGAGGLETQYF. The DNA of the CDR3 is TGTGCCAGCAGCCCCGGAGGAGCGGGGGGTCTGGAGACCCAGTACTTC. The chain links TRBV6-6 to TRBJ2-5; 9 bases are shared with TRBD2. CDR1 is MNHNY, CDR2 SVGAGI, per germline (reference sequence). The CDR3 runs to 16 residues. After removal of 6 bases from V and 5 bases from J, the junction contained 13 bases not matched to a gene.

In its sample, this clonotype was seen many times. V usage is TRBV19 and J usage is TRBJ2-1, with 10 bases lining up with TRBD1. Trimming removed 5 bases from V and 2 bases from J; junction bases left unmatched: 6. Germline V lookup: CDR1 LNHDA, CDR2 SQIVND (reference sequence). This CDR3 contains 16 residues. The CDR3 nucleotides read TGTGCCAGTAGTCCGGGACAGGGGCGAACCTACAATGAGCAGTTCTTC. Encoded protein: CASSPGQGRTYNEQFF.

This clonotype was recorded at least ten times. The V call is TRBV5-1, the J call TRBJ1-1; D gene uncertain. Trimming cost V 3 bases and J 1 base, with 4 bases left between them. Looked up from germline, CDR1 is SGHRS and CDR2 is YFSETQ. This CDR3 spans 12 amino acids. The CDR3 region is CASSSANTEAFF. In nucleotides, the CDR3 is TGCGCCAGCAGCTCCGCGAACACTGAAGCTTTCTTT.